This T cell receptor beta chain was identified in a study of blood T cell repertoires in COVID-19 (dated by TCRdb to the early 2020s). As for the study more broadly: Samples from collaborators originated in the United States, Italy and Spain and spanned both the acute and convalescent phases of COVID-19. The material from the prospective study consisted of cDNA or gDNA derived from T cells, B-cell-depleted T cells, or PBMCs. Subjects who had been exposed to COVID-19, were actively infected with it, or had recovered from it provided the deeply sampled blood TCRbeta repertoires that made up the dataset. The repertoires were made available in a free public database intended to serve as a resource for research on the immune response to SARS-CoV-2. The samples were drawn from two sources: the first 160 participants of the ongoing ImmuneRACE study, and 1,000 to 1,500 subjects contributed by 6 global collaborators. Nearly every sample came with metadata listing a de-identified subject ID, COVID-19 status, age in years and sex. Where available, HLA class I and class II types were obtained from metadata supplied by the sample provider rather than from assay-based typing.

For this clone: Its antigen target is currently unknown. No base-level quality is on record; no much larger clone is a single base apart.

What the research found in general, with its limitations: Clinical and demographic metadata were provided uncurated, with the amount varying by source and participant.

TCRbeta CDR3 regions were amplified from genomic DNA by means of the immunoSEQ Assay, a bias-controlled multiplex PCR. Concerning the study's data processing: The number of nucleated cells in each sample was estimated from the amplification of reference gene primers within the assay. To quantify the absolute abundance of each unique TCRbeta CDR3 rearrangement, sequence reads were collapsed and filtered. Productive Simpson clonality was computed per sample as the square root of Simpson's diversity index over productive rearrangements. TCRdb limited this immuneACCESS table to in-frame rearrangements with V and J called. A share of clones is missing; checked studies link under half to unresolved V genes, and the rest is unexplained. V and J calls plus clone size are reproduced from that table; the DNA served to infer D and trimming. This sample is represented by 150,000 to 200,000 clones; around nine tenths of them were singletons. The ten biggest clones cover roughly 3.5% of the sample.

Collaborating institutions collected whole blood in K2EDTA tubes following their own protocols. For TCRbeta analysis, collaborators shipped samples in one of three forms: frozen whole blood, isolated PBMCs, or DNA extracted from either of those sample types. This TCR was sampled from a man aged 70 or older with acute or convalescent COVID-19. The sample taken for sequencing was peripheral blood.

DNA sequence: TGTGCCTCCCCCACGGCAAGGGGAGGCAATGAGCAGTTCTTC. It translates to CASPTARGGNEQFF. In this chain, TRBV2 is recombined with TRBJ2-1; matching of 6 bases hints at TRBD2 as the D gene. Reading from cysteine to phenylalanine, the CDR3 counts 14 amino acids. CDR3 DNA only is kept here, 42 bases in frame from base 1. A distance of 20 bases separates the germline ends of V and J, which lose 11 bases and 6 bases respectively. Taken from the germline V gene, the CDR1 and CDR2 loops are SNHLY and FYNNEI.